The present TCR beta chain was sequenced within a study of blood T cell repertoires in COVID-19. About the research overall: Samples came from the United States, Italy and Spain, spanning acute and convalescent COVID-19. In each case, the material was cDNA or gDNA derived from T cells, B-cell-depleted T cells, or PBMCs.

As originally analysed: Researchers report that nucleated cell counts were estimated from reference gene primer amplification. The data were produced by immunoSEQ multiplex PCR, yet TCRdb's version contains in-frame clones alone and is incomplete. V and J calls and clone size follow that table, whereas D and trimming were derived from the DNA. The sample includes 100,000 to 120,000 clones, 88% of them seen just once. Germline loops: CDR1 GTSNPN, CDR2 SVGIG (reference sequence). CDR3 size: 11 residues. V lost 2 bases, J lost 3 bases, and 5 bases lay in between. The chain carries TRBV30 and TRBJ2-7; D not resolved. Source material: peripheral blood. The receptor was isolated from a woman in her 50s with acute or convalescent COVID-19. The CDR3 sequence: CAWSRDYEQYF. The CDR3 DNA sequence: TGTGCCTGGAGTCGCGACTACGAGCAGTACTTC.